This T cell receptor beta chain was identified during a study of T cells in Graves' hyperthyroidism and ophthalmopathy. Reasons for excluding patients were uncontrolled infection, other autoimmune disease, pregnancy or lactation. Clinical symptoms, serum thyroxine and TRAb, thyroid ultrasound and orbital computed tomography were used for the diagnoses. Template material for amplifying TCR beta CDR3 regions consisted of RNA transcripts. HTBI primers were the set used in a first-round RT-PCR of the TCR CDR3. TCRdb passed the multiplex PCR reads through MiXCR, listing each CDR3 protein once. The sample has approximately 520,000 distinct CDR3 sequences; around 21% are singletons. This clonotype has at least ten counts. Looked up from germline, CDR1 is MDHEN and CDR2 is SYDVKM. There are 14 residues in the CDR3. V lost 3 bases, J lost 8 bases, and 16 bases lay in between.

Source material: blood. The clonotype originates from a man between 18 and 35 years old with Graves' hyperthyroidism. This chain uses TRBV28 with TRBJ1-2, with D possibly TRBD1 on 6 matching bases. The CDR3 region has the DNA TGTGCCAGCAGTTTTGGGTTGGGGGCGCGGGGCTACACCTTC. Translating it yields CASSFGLGARGYTF.